This TCR beta chain was identified during a study of T cell repertoires in cytomegalovirus infection. Using its own MiXCR run on the reads, TCRdb lists one record per CDR3 protein. The data show over 250,000 distinct CDR3 sequences, about a quarter seen once. CDR3 length: 14 residues. Germline V gene data show CDR1 as DFQATT and CDR2 as SNEGSKA (reference sequence). With 6 bases removed from V and 4 bases from J, the gap between germline ends came to 17 bases. This chain uses TRBV20-1 with TRBJ2-3; D could derive from TRBD1 or TRBD2 (6 bases each). This clonotype originated in a human donor in good health (CMV status not recorded). Some clones in this sample may be carry-over from other donors' samples. The specimen was PBMCs. CDR3 sequence reads: CSANLGGHPDTQYF. CDR3 nucleotide sequence: TGCAGTGCAAACTTAGGGGGGCATCCAGATACGCAGTATTTT.